The 24 T cell receptor beta chains below all came from one sample that was sequenced in a study of blood T cell repertoires in COVID-19. The assay was immunoSEQ multiplex PCR, and TCRdb's table has in-frame clones only and misses some. The profile shows roughly 60,000 clones, roughly 84% of them singletons. The sequenced sample consisted of peripheral blood. The receptor source for this set is a man under 40 with COVID-19, enrolled during active disease.

J is TRBJ1-5 and V is TRBV6-6; 7 nucleotides agree with TRBD1. J lost 5 bases, V lost 5 bases, and 9 bases had no gene match. In germline, CDR1 is MNHNY, CDR2 SVGAGI (reference sequence). The CDR3 is 15 residues long. As DNA, the CDR3 is TGTGCCAGCAGTGGATATGGACAGGTCCATCAGCCCCAGCATTTT. This codes for CASSGYGQVHQPQHF.

The chain employs TRBV14 and TRBJ1-6; TRBD1 agrees at 7 bases. CDR3 size: 14 residues. CDR1 is SGHDN and CDR2 is FVKESK in the germline V gene. The trim removed 3 bases at V and 6 bases at J, leaving 2 bases unmatched. CDR3 region: CASSQTGRNSPLHF. DNA for the CDR3: TGTGCCAGCAGCCAGACAGGGCGTAATTCACCCCTCCACTTT.

The rearrangement links TRBV6-5 to TRBJ2-7; D unresolved. Trimming left V 8 bases short and J 2 bases short, with 10 bases between. The CDR3 spans 12 residues. The V gene's germline CDR1 is MNHEY and CDR2 SVGAGI. The CDR3 region has the DNA TGTGCCAGCCTGACACGTACCTACGAGCAGTACTTC. It yields the protein CASLTRTYEQYF.

The chain joins TRBV5-4 to TRBJ2-1; 10 nucleotides align to TRBD2. V lost 4 bases and J lost 1; bases outside the gene matches: 2. Germline V gene data show CDR1 as SGHNT and CDR2 as YYREEE (reference sequence). This CDR3 comprises 15 residues. The CDR3, as DNA: TGTGCCAGCAGCAGGACTAGCGGTTCCTACAATGAGCAGTTCTTC. Encoded protein: CASSRTSGSYNEQFF.

This chain connects TRBV28 to TRBJ1-4; possible D gene TRBD1, 5 bases. Germline assignment: CDR1 MDHEN and CDR2 SYDVKM. CDR3 size: 13 residues. V was shortened by 3 bases and J by 7 bases, with 9 bases between the two germline ends. Here the CDR3 DNA reads TGTGCCAGCAGTTTGGTCAGGGCTGAAAAACTGTTTTTT. Residues: CASSLVRAEKLFF.

This clone was counted between two and nine times. CDR3 nucleotide sequence: TGTGCCAGTAGTTCTTCCTCCCAGGGGGTAAATCAGCCCCAGCATTTT. It codes for CASSSSSQGVNQPQHF. V and J are TRBV19 and TRBJ1-5, with 7 bases aligning to TRBD1. Germline V gene lookup returns CDR1 LNHDA and CDR2 SQIVND (reference sequence). Losses at the gene ends were 5 bases for V and 4 bases for J; bases not matched to a gene: 11. This CDR3 has 16 residues.

This rearrangement joins TRBV13 to TRBJ1-1; D not resolved. Germline CDR1 PRHDT, CDR2 FYEKMQ (reference sequence). V was shortened by 3 bases and J by 2 bases, with 10 bases between the two germline ends. The CDR3 runs to 14 residues. The CDR3 DNA follows: TGTGCCAGCAGCTTTCGTGCCAGTAACACTGAAGCTTTCTTT. It specifies CASSFRASNTEAFF.

CDR3 nucleotide sequence: TGTGCCAGCTCACCTACGGGATACGGCTACACCTTC. Translating it yields CASSPTGYGYTF. The rearrangement joins TRBV18 to TRBJ1-2; no reliable D call. Germline CDR1 KGHSH, CDR2 LQKENI. Trimming left V 3 bases short and J 8 bases short, with 10 bases between. The CDR3 is 12 residues long.

The V gene is TRBV30, the J gene TRBJ2-1, with a tentative D call TRBD2 (5 bases). Trimming stripped 5 bases from V and 4 bases from J, with 15 bases between. The CDR3 is 14 residues long. The germline V gene encodes CDR1 GTSNPN and CDR2 SVGIG (reference sequence). The CDR3 DNA reads TGTGCCTGGCTACTAGGAGAATTTTACAATGAGCAGTTCTTC. Translated, it gives CAWLLGEFYNEQFF. The full variable domain, in which reference TRBV30 and TRBJ2-1 provide the parts outside the CDR3, is SQTIHQWPATLVQPVGSPLSLECTVEGTSNPNLYWYRQAAGRGLQLLFYSVGIGQISSEVPQNLSASRPQDRQFILSSKKLLLSDSGFYLCAWLLGEFYNEQFFGPGTRLTVL.

The chain carries TRBV6-4 and TRBJ2-1; a possible D gene is TRBD1 (5 bases). V was clipped by 1 base and J by 6 bases, with 7 bases between them. Per the germline V gene, CDR1 is MRHNA and CDR2 is SNTAGT. The length of the CDR3 is 13 residues. For the CDR3, the DNA is TGTGCCAGCAGTGACTACACAGGCAATGAGCAGTTCTTC. It codes for CASSDYTGNEQFF.

The J gene is TRBJ1-5, the V gene TRBV6-2 or TRBV6-3; D gene ambiguous. V lost 0 bases, J lost 7 bases, and 13 bases lay in between. Germline-derived CDR1 and CDR2 are MNHEY and SVGEGT. This CDR3 is 15 amino acids long. The CDR3 region has the DNA TGTGCCAGCAGTTACTCGAGTAGAAGAGGCCAGCCCCAGCATTTT. It codes for CASSYSSRRGQPQHF.

This sequence joins TRBV7-3 and TRBJ2-1; TRBD1 agrees at 10 bases. The V and J ends lost 4 bases and 10 bases, in that order; junction bases with no gene match: 4. This CDR3 contains 13 residues. Germline loops: CDR1 SGHTA, CDR2 FQGTGA. The CDR3 DNA is TGTGCCAGCAGCTCGGACAGGGGGTTGGAGCAGTTCTTC. Translated, it gives CASSSDRGLEQFF.

The CDR3 DNA follows: TGTGCCAGCAGCTTAACGACAGGGGACCTTAGGGGCAATCAGCCCCAGCATTTT. Amino acid sequence: CASSLTTGDLRGNQPQHF. The chain combines TRBV11-2 with TRBJ1-5, with TRBD1 matching over 8 bases. Germline-derived CDR1 and CDR2 are SGHAT and FQNNGV. This CDR3 contains 18 residues. The trim removed 2 bases at V and 2 bases at J, leaving 11 bases unmatched.

The chain couples TRBV6-2 or TRBV6-3 to TRBJ2-1; TRBD2 matches at 7 bases. This CDR3 is 16 amino acids long. V gave up 0 bases and J gave up 4 bases; unmatched junction bases: 6. CDR1 and CDR2 from the germline V gene are MNHEY and SVGEGT. This CDR3 reads CASSYSMSGNYNEQFF. The CDR3 bases are TGTGCCAGCAGTTACTCGATGAGCGGGAATTACAATGAGCAGTTCTTC.

V usage is TRBV6-4 and J usage is TRBJ2-1; TRBD2 matches at 10 bases. Trimming took 6 bases from V and 8 from J; bases not matched to a gene: 10. The CDR3 spans 15 residues. CDR1 and CDR2 (germline): MRHNA, SNTAGT. CDR3 nucleotides: TGTGCCAGCAGACCTTCTAGCGGGAGTTCCCATGAGCAGTTCTTC. The encoded protein is CASRPSSGSSHEQFF.

The CDR3 coding sequence is TGTGCCAGCAGTGAGACTCCTAGGGGCGGCTACACCTTC. Translation: CASSETPRGGYTF. The J gene is TRBJ1-2, the V gene TRBV2; possibly TRBD1 for D (5 bases). V lost 3 bases and J 8 bases, leaving 13 bases between the germline ends. From germline, CDR1 is SNHLY and CDR2 FYNNEI. This CDR3 is 13 amino acids long. The variable domain in full, completed from reference TRBV2 and TRBJ1-2, reads EPEVTQTPSHQVTQMGQEVILRCVPISNHLYFYWYRQILGQKVEFLVSFYNNEISEKSEIFDDQFSVERPDGSNFTLKIRSTKLEDSAMYFCASSETPRGGYTFGSGTRLTVV.

This clone was counted between two and nine times. Distinct nucleotide sequences in the sample also encode this CDR3. The genes are TRBV7-9 and TRBJ1-4; the match to TRBD1 covers 7 bases. CDR3 length: 14 amino acids. V was pared by 1 base and J by 6 bases, with 2 bases of the junction left unmatched. Germline lookup yields CDR1 SEHNR and CDR2 FQNEAQ (reference sequence). CDR3 residues: CASSLVGTDEKLFF. As DNA, the CDR3 is TGTGCCAGCAGCTTAGTCGGGACAGATGAAAAACTGTTTTTT.

In DNA form, the CDR3 reads TGTGCCAGTAGTATGGGGACAGGGATCGGGACTGAAGCTTTCTTT. Its translation is CASSMGTGIGTEAFF. The chain links TRBV19 to TRBJ1-1; 9 bases fit TRBD1. The CDR3 has 15 amino acids. The ends lost 3 bases at V and 5 bases at J; junction bases unmatched: 7. CDR1 is LNHDA, CDR2 SQIVND, per germline (reference sequence). The complete variable domain, with remaining parts taken from reference TRBV19 and TRBJ1-1, reads DGGITQSPKYLFRKEGQNVTLSCEQNLNHDAMYWYRQDPGQGLRLIYYSQIVNDFQKGDIAEGYSVSREKKESFPLTVTSAQKNPTAFYLCASSMGTGIGTEAFFGQGTRLTVV.

The chain recombines TRBV13 with TRBJ1-4, with 10 bases that match TRBD1. The V and J ends lost 5 bases and 2 bases, in that order; junction bases with no gene match: 5. The CDR3 is 16 amino acids. The V gene's germline CDR1 is PRHDT and CDR2 FYEKMQ (reference sequence). The CDR3 reads CASSAGQGVTNEKLFF. CDR3 bases: TGTGCCAGCAGCGCAGGACAGGGGGTCACTAATGAAAAACTGTTTTTT.

The CDR3 protein is CASSLSPLHF. Here the CDR3 DNA reads TGTGCCAGCAGCCTTTCACCCCTCCACTTT. V usage is TRBV6-5 and J usage is TRBJ1-6, with D hard to call. Trimming took 6 bases from V and 9 from J, leaving 3 bases between them. CDR3 size: 10 residues. Looked up from germline, CDR1 is MNHEY and CDR2 is SVGAGI.

This clone showed up just a few times. The J gene is TRBJ2-7, the V gene TRBV2; TRBD1 matches at 7 bases. Germline V CDR1 and CDR2: SNHLY, FYNNEI. With V trimmed by 6 bases and J by 0 bases, 2 bases remained unmatched. CDR3 length: 13 amino acids. CDR3 in DNA: TGTGCCAGCAGGGGGGACAGCTCCTACGAGCAGTACTTC. This sequence encodes CASRGDSSYEQYF.

Comment on this clone: The same CDR3 also results from other DNA sequences found in this sample. V and J are TRBV30 and TRBJ1-1, with TRBD1 as a possible D gene (6 bases). Germline V lookup: CDR1 GTSNPN, CDR2 SVGIG (reference sequence). V lost 0 bases and J 5 bases, leaving 10 bases between the germline ends. This CDR3 comprises 13 residues. The CDR3 sequence: CAWSVGGGTEAFF. CDR3 in DNA: TGTGCCTGGAGTGTGGGAGGGGGGACTGAAGCTTTCTTT.

CDR3 DNA: TGTGCCAGCAGCCCCCCGACTAGCGGGTATGAGCAGTTCTTC. Its protein product is CASSPPTSGYEQFF. This rearrangement joins TRBV7-9 to TRBJ2-1; TRBD2 aligns across 10 bases. Germline lookup yields CDR1 SEHNR and CDR2 FQNEAQ (reference sequence). The J segment lost 8 bases and the V segment lost 5 bases, leaving 6 bases of the junction unmatched. The CDR3 length is 14 residues.

This clone was observed a few times. The chain is built from TRBV4-3 and TRBJ2-5; 10 bases are shared with TRBD2. The CDR3 is 15 amino acids. Per the germline V gene, CDR1 is LGHNA and CDR2 is YSLEER. V shed 4 bases and J 4 bases; nucleotides not matched to a gene: 6. In DNA, the CDR3 is TGCGCCAGCAGCCGGTCTAGCGGGAGCGGAGAGACCCAGTACTTC. It encodes CASSRSSGSGETQYF.